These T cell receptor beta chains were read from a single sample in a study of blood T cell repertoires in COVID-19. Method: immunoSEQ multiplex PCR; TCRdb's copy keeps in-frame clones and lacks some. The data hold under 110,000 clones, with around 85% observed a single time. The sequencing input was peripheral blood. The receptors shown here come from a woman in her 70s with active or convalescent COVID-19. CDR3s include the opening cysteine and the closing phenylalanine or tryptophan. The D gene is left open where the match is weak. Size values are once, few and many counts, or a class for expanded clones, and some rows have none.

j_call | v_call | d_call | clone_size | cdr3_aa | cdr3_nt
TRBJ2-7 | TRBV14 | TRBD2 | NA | CASSHASAGGTYEQYF | TGTGCCAGCAGCCACGCTTCCGCGGGGGGGACCTACGAGCAGTACTTC
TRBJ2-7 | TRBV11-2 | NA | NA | CASSLGLVTFEQYF | TGTGCCAGCAGCTTAGGACTAGTTACTTTCGAGCAGTACTTC
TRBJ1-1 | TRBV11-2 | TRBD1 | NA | CASSLGWQGAPNTEAFF | TGTGCCAGCAGCTTAGGTTGGCAGGGGGCGCCGAACACTGAAGCTTTCTTT
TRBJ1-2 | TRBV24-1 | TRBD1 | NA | CATSDPGQGAEGYTF | TGTGCCACCAGTGATCCGGGACAGGGGGCAGAGGGCTACACCTTC
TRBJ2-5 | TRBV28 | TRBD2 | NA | CASSPGLGGRETQYF | TGTGCCAGCAGCCCGGGACTAGGAGGGCGAGAGACCCAGTACTTC
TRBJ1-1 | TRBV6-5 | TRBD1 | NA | CASSYLGQGEAFF | TGTGCCAGCAGTTACTTGGGACAGGGTGAAGCTTTCTTT
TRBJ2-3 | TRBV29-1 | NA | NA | CSVEKGDTQYF | TGCAGCGTGGAAAAGGGGGATACGCAGTATTTT
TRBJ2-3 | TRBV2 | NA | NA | CASNRGSGTDTQYF | TGTGCCAGCAACCGGGGTAGCGGCACAGATACGCAGTATTTT
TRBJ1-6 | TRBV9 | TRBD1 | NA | CASSGRGNISPLHF | TGTGCCAGCAGCGGCAGGGGGAACATTTCACCCCTCCACTTT
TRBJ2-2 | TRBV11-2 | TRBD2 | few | CASSSRTSGAGGELFF | TGTGCCAGCAGCTCCCGGACTAGCGGGGCAGGAGGGGAGCTGTTTTTT
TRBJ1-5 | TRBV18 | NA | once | CASSPSVNQPQHF | TGTGCCAGCTCACCCTCGGTAAATCAGCCCCAGCATTTT
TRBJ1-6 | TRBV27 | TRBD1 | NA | CASSLSRGDYNSPLHF | TGTGCCAGCAGTTTATCCAGGGGGGATTATAATTCACCCCTCCACTTT
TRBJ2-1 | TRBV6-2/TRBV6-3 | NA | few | CASSDLLTSGDEQFF | TGTGCCAGCAGTGACCTCCTGACTAGTGGCGATGAGCAGTTCTTC
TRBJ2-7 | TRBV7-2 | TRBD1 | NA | CASSLGGQVYEQYF | TGTGCCAGCAGCTTAGGGGGACAGGTATACGAGCAGTACTTC
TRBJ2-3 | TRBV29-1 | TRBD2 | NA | CSSLGGASDTQYF | TGCAGCTCCCTCGGGGGGGCATCAGATACGCAGTATTTT
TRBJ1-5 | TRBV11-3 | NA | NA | CASSFSRGVQPQHF | TGTGCCAGCAGCTTCAGTAGGGGTGTTCAGCCCCAGCATTTT
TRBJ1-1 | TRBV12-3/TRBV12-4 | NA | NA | CASWENMNTEAFF | TGTGCCAGCTGGGAGAACATGAACACTGAAGCTTTCTTT
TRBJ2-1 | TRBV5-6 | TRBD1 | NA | CASSLAIGTGANEQFF | TGTGCCAGCAGCTTGGCAATCGGGACAGGTGCCAATGAGCAGTTCTTC
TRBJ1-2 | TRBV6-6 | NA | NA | CASSLQGSEGYTF | TGTGCCAGCAGTTTACAGGGTTCCGAGGGCTACACCTTC
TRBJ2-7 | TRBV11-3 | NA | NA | CASSRGTPSYEQYF | TGTGCCAGCAGTCGAGGGACTCCCTCCTACGAGCAGTACTTC
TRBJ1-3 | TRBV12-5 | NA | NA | CASAGEEGNTIYF | TGTGCTAGTGCAGGGGAAGAGGGAAACACCATATATTTT
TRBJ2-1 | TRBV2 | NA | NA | CASSPQLSSYNEQFF | TGTGCCAGCAGTCCACAGTTAAGCTCCTACAATGAGCAGTTCTTC
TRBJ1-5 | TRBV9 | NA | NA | CASSVGSGYQPQHF | TGTGCCAGCAGCGTAGGATCGGGGTATCAGCCCCAGCATTTT
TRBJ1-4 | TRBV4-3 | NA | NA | CASSQDPRGVNEKLFF | TGCGCCAGCAGCCAAGATCCCAGGGGCGTTAATGAAAAACTGTTTTTT
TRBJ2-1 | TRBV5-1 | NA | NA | CASSGGAGVPEQFF | TGCGCCAGCAGCGGCGGAGCCGGGGTCCCTGAGCAGTTCTTC
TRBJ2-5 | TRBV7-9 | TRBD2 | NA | CASSYGTSGGTQYF | TGTGCCAGCAGCTACGGGACTAGCGGAGGGACCCAGTACTTC
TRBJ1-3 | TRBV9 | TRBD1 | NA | CASSFTGTGENTIYF | TGTGCCAGCAGCTTCACCGGGACAGGGGAAAACACCATATATTTT
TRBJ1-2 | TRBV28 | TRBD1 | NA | CASSTTGTGRYGYTF | TGTGCCAGCAGTACTACCGGGACAGGACGCTATGGCTACACCTTC
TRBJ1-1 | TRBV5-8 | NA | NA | CASSLEQDTEAFF | TGTGCCAGCAGCTTGGAACAGGACACTGAAGCTTTCTTT
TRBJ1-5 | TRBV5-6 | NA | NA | CASSLRGIGQPQHF | TGTGCCAGCAGCTTAAGGGGCATCGGTCAGCCCCAGCATTTT